Below are 3 T cell receptor beta chains sequenced from a single sample in a study of cytomegalovirus exposure and HLA in healthy donors. The PCR was carried out with 60 Vbeta primers and 13 Jbeta primers. Profiling relied on immunoSEQ multiplex PCR, and the TCRdb table lists in-frame clones only, not all of them. The table has about 160,000 clones, around four fifths seen once. Sequenced material: PBMCs. These receptors were collected from a young man in good health and CMV-seronegative.

The rearrangement joins TRBV6-6 to TRBJ2-7; 8 nucleotides align to TRBD1. V shed 6 bases and J 1 base; nucleotides not matched to a gene: 5. The CDR3 has 14 amino acids. The V gene's germline CDR1 is MNHNY and CDR2 SVGAGI (reference sequence). The DNA of the CDR3 is TGTGCCAGCAGAATCGACAGGGGATCCTACGAGCAGTACTTC. This gives the protein CASRIDRGSYEQYF.

The rearrangement joins TRBV28 to TRBJ2-7, with a possible D match to TRBD1 (6 bases). Trimming pared 6 bases from V and 3 bases from J, leaving 18 bases between. The germline gives CDR1 MDHEN, CDR2 SYDVKM. The CDR3 totals 15 residues. The CDR3 DNA sequence: TGTGCCAGCAGCCTTGTTCCAGGGGCGAGCTACGAGCAGTACTTC. Translated: CASSLVPGASYEQYF.

The J gene is TRBJ1-1, the V gene TRBV6-1; 10 bases map to TRBD1. V shed 0 bases and J 8 bases; nucleotides not matched to a gene: 3. The CDR3 totals 14 residues. In germline, CDR1 is MNHNS, CDR2 SASEGT. The CDR3 coding sequence is TGTGCCAGCAGTGAAGCGGGACAGGGGAGCGAAGCTTTCTTT. Encoded protein: CASSEAGQGSEAFF.